This TCR beta chain was obtained from a study of cytomegalovirus exposure and HLA in healthy donors. General study points: Later analysis placed DRB1 highest and HLA-C lowest in TCR association rates, which differed by HLA locus.

The V end lost 6 bases, the J end lost 4 bases, and 18 bases lay between the germline ends. This CDR3 is 14 amino acids long. Germline values: CDR1 SQVTM, CDR2 ANQGSEA. As to this clone: Its antigen is unknown.

The PCR had 60 Vbeta and 13 Jbeta primers. The method was immunoSEQ multiplex PCR; TCRdb's version includes in-frame clones alone and lacks a portion of them. The table shows 60,000 to 90,000 clones, with 65% to 70% occurring only once. The sequence was obtained from a man aged 40-49 years in good health and CMV-seropositive. The V and J genes are TRBV29-1 and TRBJ1-1, with D possibly being TRBD1 (5 bases). The sequenced sample was PBMCs. The CDR3 sequence: CSVRDGTIGTEAFF. CDR3 nucleotide sequence: TGCAGCGTCCGGGACGGGACTATCGGCACTGAAGCTTTCTTT. The full variable domain, with the rest looked up from reference TRBV29-1 and TRBJ1-1, is SAVISQKPSRDICQRGTSLTIQCQVDSQVTMMFWYRQQPGQSLTLIATANQGSEATYESGFVIDKFPISRPNLTFSTLTVSNMSPEDSSIYLCSVRDGTIGTEAFFGQGTRLTVV.